The present T cell receptor (beta chain) was sequenced within a study of T cell changes during pregnancy in multiple sclerosis. Profiled with immunoSEQ multiplex PCR; TCRdb holds only in-frame clones, not every one. The data hold about 44,000 clones, with around 90% observed a single time. Germline lookup yields CDR1 MNHEY and CDR2 SMNVEV (reference sequence). This CDR3 region has 14 residues. V was trimmed by 2 bases and J by 0 bases, leaving 7 bases between them. The clonotype was recovered from a female donor with multiple sclerosis, enrolled in a pregnancy study. The chain couples TRBV27 to TRBJ2-5, with D unresolved. The sequencing here drew on CD4+ T cells from peripheral blood mononuclear cells, taken before pregnancy. CDR3 DNA sequence: TGTGCCAGCAGTTTAGGAGTGCACCAAGAGACCCAGTACTTC. Protein product: CASSLGVHQETQYF.